The 23 T cell receptor beta chains presented below share a single source sample, sequenced in a study of shared clonotypes between healthy human individuals. Sequencing was performed with immunoSEQ multiplex PCR; in TCRdb, only in-frame clones are kept and a portion is missing. Seen here are about 1.5 million clones, around 97% observed once, and the top ten hold approximately 1%. Sequencing was done on a sample of naive CD4+ T cells sorted from blood. Regarding subset: CD45RA+ positively selected. The receptor source for this set is a young man in good health.

In its sample, this clone was seen once. This sequence joins TRBV4-3 and TRBJ1-2, with D unclear. Trimming shortened V by 0 bases and J by 8 bases, and 16 bases separated the two germline ends. Germline loops: CDR1 LGHNA, CDR2 YSLEER. The CDR3 has 15 amino acids. The DNA for the CDR3 is TGCGCCAGCAGCCAAGATGGGTCAGGTGGAGGCGGCTACACCTTC. This translates into CASSQDGSGGGGYTF.

The chain employs TRBV30 and TRBJ2-4; either TRBD1 or TRBD2 may fit D (6 bases each). V gave up 4 bases and J gave up 7 bases, with 17 bases separating them. Germline V gene data show CDR1 as GTSNPN and CDR2 as SVGIG (reference sequence). CDR3 length equals 14 residues. The DNA of the CDR3 is TGTGCCTGGACCATTTCAGGAGGGGGTAACATTCAGTACTTC. Its protein is CAWTISGGGNIQYF.

The chain joins TRBV9 to TRBJ2-1; D may be TRBD1 or TRBD2 (5 bases each). Per germline, CDR1 SGDLS and CDR2 YYNGEE. Deletions cut 5 bases from V and 1 base from J, with 25 bases between. CDR3 size: 19 residues. DNA of the CDR3: TGTGCCAGCAGGGCACCCGGGACCCCTCATTCCGGGTCCTACAATGAGCAGTTCTTC. Its protein is CASRAPGTPHSGSYNEQFF. Together with reference TRBV9 and TRBJ2-1, the CDR3 gives the full variable domain: DSGVTQTPKHLITATGQRVTLRCSPRSGDLSVYWYQQSLDQGLQFLIQYYNGEERAKGNILERFSAQQFPDLHSELNLSSLELGDSALYFCASRAPGTPHSGSYNEQFFGPGTRLTVL.

The genes are TRBV2 and TRBJ2-1, with D unresolved. The CDR3 is 15 amino acids. With 1 base removed from V and 3 bases from J, the gap between germline ends came to 10 bases. Germline assignment: CDR1 SNHLY and CDR2 FYNNEI. Here the CDR3 reads CASSEGDKLYNEQFF. In nucleotides, the CDR3 is TGTGCCAGCAGTGAAGGAGATAAGCTCTACAATGAGCAGTTCTTC. Combining the CDR3 with reference TRBV2 and TRBJ2-1 gives the whole variable domain EPEVTQTPSHQVTQMGQEVILRCVPISNHLYFYWYRQILGQKVEFLVSFYNNEISEKSEIFDDQFSVERPDGSNFTLKIRSTKLEDSAMYFCASSEGDKLYNEQFFGPGTRLTVL.

This chain connects TRBV10-3 to TRBJ2-5; TRBD1 is a possible D gene (6 bases). Trimming shortened V by 6 bases and J by 1 base, and 9 bases separated the two germline ends. This CDR3 is 13 amino acids long. CDR1 and CDR2 from the germline V gene are ENHRY and SYGVKD. CDR3 amino acids: CAISQGTQETQYF. The CDR3 coding sequence is TGTGCCATCAGCCAGGGGACCCAAGAGACCCAGTACTTC.

This rearrangement joins TRBV6-4 to TRBJ2-1; 11 bases map to TRBD2. V was pared by 4 bases and J by 2 bases, with 1 base of the junction left unmatched. Germline CDR1 is MRHNA and CDR2 is SNTAGT. The CDR3 contains 15 residues. CDR3 sequence reads: CASSVSGRAYNEQFF. CDR3 sequence (DNA): TGTGCCAGCAGTGTTAGCGGGAGGGCCTACAATGAGCAGTTCTTC.

Concerning this clone itself: An end of the junction differs from the germline gene, which may be a read error. The genes are TRBV6-5 and TRBJ1-5, with unresolved D. Germline CDR1 MNHEY, CDR2 SVGAGI. CDR3 length: 14 residues. In DNA, the CDR3 is TGTGCCAGCAGTTACAGGGCGGGCAATGAGCCCCAGCATTTT. This codes for CASSYRAGNEPQHF.

The V and J genes are TRBV11-2 and TRBJ2-7; D may be TRBD2 (5 bases). The CDR3 length is 14 residues. Germline V gives CDR1 SGHAT, CDR2 FQNNGV. V lost 0 bases to trimming and J lost 4 bases, with 10 bases between them. The CDR3 DNA is TGTGCCAGCAGCTTAGATTTTGGGAGTTACGAGCAGTACTTC. It codes for CASSLDFGSYEQYF.

The chain uses TRBV4-3 and TRBJ1-1; perhaps TRBD1 as D (6 bases). CDR3 length: 14 amino acids. V shed 4 bases and J shed 4 bases, with 13 bases lying between them. Germline assignment: CDR1 LGHNA and CDR2 YSLEER. Written as DNA, the CDR3 is TGCGCCAGCAGCCCGGACAGATGGGGCACTGAAGCTTTCTTT. Its protein product is CASSPDRWGTEAFF.

The chain couples TRBV27 to TRBJ2-7; tentatively, D is TRBD1 or TRBD2 (5 bases each). The CDR3 totals 14 residues. V lost 5 bases to trimming and J lost 2 bases, with 13 bases between them. CDR1 is MNHEY and CDR2 is SMNVEV in the germline V gene (reference sequence). CDR3 loop: CASSIRDGAYEQYF. The CDR3 nucleotides read TGTGCCAGCAGTATCCGGGACGGAGCCTACGAGCAGTACTTC.

The chain is built from TRBV10-3 and TRBJ2-3, with 10 bases fitting TRBD1. The germline CDR1 and CDR2 sequences are ENHRY and SYGVKD. V lost 0 bases to trimming and J lost 0 bases; unmatched junction nucleotides: 3. This CDR3 comprises 17 residues. CDR3 protein: CAISESGTGVSTDTQYF. The CDR3 DNA reads as TGTGCCATCAGTGAGTCCGGGACAGGGGTTAGCACAGATACGCAGTATTTT.

The CDR3 loop reads CASSLARSGRYRETQYF. The CDR3 bases are TGTGCCAGCAGCTTAGCGCGAAGCGGGAGGTACCGAGAGACCCAGTACTTC. This chain uses TRBV7-2 with TRBJ2-5, with 9 bases identical to TRBD2. J was trimmed by 4 bases and V by 0 bases; bases with no gene match: 9. Per the germline V gene, CDR1 is SGHTA and CDR2 is FQGNSA. This CDR3 has 17 residues.

The chain employs TRBV18 and TRBJ2-1, with 9 bases that match TRBD1. This CDR3 comprises 15 residues. Germline-derived CDR1 and CDR2 are KGHSH and LQKENI. V lost 8 bases and J lost 5; bases outside the gene matches: 10. CDR3 residues: CASASGTGSHNEQFF. The CDR3 coding sequence is TGTGCCAGCGCCTCGGGGACAGGGTCCCACAATGAGCAGTTCTTC.

The CDR3 region is CSVLRQVLGTEAFF. In DNA, the CDR3 is TGCAGCGTCCTCCGACAGGTCCTAGGGACTGAAGCTTTCTTT. The V gene is TRBV29-1, the J gene TRBJ1-1; perhaps TRBD1 as D (6 bases). Per the germline V gene, CDR1 is SQVTM and CDR2 is ANQGSEA. The V gene lost 6 bases and the J gene lost 5 bases, with 19 bases spanning the gap. The CDR3 has 14 amino acids.

This chain's CDR3 is CASSLEQAGEQFF. The DNA of the CDR3 is TGCGCCAGCAGCTTGGAGCAGGCGGGTGAGCAGTTCTTC. The chain employs TRBV5-1 and TRBJ2-1; tentatively, D is TRBD2 (5 bases). V shed 0 bases and J shed 9 bases, with 10 bases lying between them. The V gene's germline CDR1 is SGHRS and CDR2 YFSETQ. The CDR3 consists of 13 residues.

V gene TRBV9 combines with J gene TRBJ1-2, with D perhaps matching TRBD1 (5 bases). V shed 3 bases and J shed 3 bases, with 12 bases lying between them. CDR1 is SGDLS and CDR2 is YYNGEE in the germline V gene. The length of the CDR3 is 14 residues. CDR3 in amino acids: CASSARGVDYGYTF. CDR3 in DNA: TGTGCCAGCAGCGCCCGGGGGGTGGACTATGGCTACACCTTC.

The V and J genes are TRBV9 and TRBJ1-5, with a possible D match to TRBD1 (6 bases). The CDR3 runs 15 residues. V was trimmed by 0 bases and J by 3 bases, leaving 10 bases between them. Germline CDR1 and CDR2: SGDLS and YYNGEE. CDR3 DNA: TGTGCCAGCAGCGTAGAGGCAGGGGTCAATCAGCCCCAGCATTTT. Protein sequence: CASSVEAGVNQPQHF.

The V gene is TRBV10-3, the J gene TRBJ1-1; D is perhaps TRBD1 (5 bases). Germline assignment: CDR1 ENHRY and CDR2 SYGVKD. The CDR3 has 14 amino acids. Trimming stripped 2 bases from V and 2 bases from J, with 9 bases between. The CDR3 region is CAISEPQGNTEAFF. The CDR3 DNA sequence: TGTGCCATCAGTGAGCCCCAGGGCAACACTGAAGCTTTCTTT.

The chain combines TRBV27 with TRBJ1-1; 7 nucleotides line up with TRBD1. The CDR3 consists of 14 residues. Germline V lookup: CDR1 MNHEY, CDR2 SMNVEV (reference sequence). V shed 5 bases, J shed 6 bases, and the junction held 9 bases outside the gene matches. The CDR3 region has the DNA TGTGCCAGCAGTCCCCGACAGGGAGGGCCTGAAGCTTTCTTT. This codes for CASSPRQGGPEAFF.

Worth noting for this clone: The sample has other DNA sequences that encode this CDR3 too. The chain recombines TRBV9 with TRBJ2-7, with D perhaps matching TRBD2 (7 bases). The CDR3 has 14 residues. CDR1 SGDLS and CDR2 YYNGEE come from the germline V gene. Trimming left V 2 bases short and J 3 bases short, with 12 bases between. CDR3 sequence: CASSVGGRGYEQYF. As DNA, the CDR3 is TGTGCCAGCAGCGTCGGGGGGCGGGGCTACGAGCAGTACTTC.

The chain links TRBV7-8 to TRBJ2-7, with 9 bases matching TRBD1. The CDR3 is 16 amino acids. Per the germline V gene, CDR1 is SGHVS and CDR2 is FQNEAQ. V lost 5 bases and J lost 4; bases outside the gene matches: 12. The CDR3 region is CASSRGGGTGMYEQYF. DNA of the CDR3: TGTGCCAGCAGCAGAGGGGGTGGGACAGGGATGTACGAGCAGTACTTC.

This chain connects TRBV4-3 to TRBJ1-1; D remains ambiguous. The CDR3 is made up of 14 amino acids. Trimming pared 0 bases from V and 3 bases from J, leaving 8 bases between. Germline CDR1 is LGHNA and CDR2 is YSLEER. CDR3 sequence (DNA): TGCGCCAGCAGCCAAGATTGGGTGGACACTGAAGCTTTCTTT. Its translation is CASSQDWVDTEAFF.

The genes are TRBV29-1 and TRBJ2-7, with D perhaps matching TRBD1 (5 bases). Deletions cut 7 bases from V and 4 bases from J, with 14 bases between. CDR1 SQVTM and CDR2 ANQGSEA come from the germline V gene. The CDR3 runs to 12 residues. CDR3 nucleotides: TGCAGCGCTCTCGGACAAAGATACGAGCAGTACTTC. Translation: CSALGQRYEQYF.